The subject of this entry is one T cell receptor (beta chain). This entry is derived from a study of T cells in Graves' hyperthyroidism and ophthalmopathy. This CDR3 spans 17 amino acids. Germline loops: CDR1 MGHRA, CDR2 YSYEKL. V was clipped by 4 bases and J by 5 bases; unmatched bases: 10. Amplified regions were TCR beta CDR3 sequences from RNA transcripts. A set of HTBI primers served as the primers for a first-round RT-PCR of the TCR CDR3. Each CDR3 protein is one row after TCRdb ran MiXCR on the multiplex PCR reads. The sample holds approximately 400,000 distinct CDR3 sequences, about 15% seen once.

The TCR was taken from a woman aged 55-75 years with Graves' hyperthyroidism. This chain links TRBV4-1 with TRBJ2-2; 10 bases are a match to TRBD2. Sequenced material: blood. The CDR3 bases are TGCGCCAGCAGCCGAAGGACTAGCGGAGGGGGGACCGGGGAGCTGTTTTTT. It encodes CASSRRTSGGGTGELFF.